This TCR beta chain was captured in a study of cytomegalovirus exposure and HLA in healthy donors (dated by TCRdb to the late 2010s). Describing the broader study: According to an earlier analysis of 587 of the donors, about 190 million T cells yielded some 110 million unique TCR beta sequences and about 300 Gb of sequence data. Approximately 300 gigabases of sequencing data and around 80 million unique TCR sequences made up an early release that covered fewer than 650 HLA-typed donors. Among the roughly 400 genotyped donors, around 81% belonged to the genetic ancestry cluster associated with self-reported Caucasian donors. The study aimed to test whether signatures of past pathogen exposure could be identified by cataloging public T cell receptors. Using immunosequencing, the study profiled T cell repertoires from fewer than 700 subjects and related those repertoires to cytomegalovirus serostatus. In addition to the first cohort of 666 subjects, a separate validation cohort of around 110 different subjects was used. To predict cytomegalovirus infection status, the study brought together high-throughput TCR immunosequencing, statistical association of individual TCRs with disease status, and machine learning. In a later analysis, previously published TCR beta repertoires from fewer than 750 donors were re-analyzed and high-resolution HLA genotyping was added so that TCR occurrence patterns could be studied. Rather than using new phenotypic data, the later analysis identified candidate immune exposures from TCR beta sequences and from how often those sequences occurred across donors. In an earlier analysis of over 550 of the donors, high-throughput TCR beta sequencing was used to judge whether each TCR beta V gene segment behaved as functional or pseudogenic. Donor age, sex, ethnicity and CMV serostatus were compiled together with the repertoire data. A later genetic analysis took genome-wide SNP genotypes for about 55% of the roughly 670 donors and used that subset as a discovery cohort. All discovery cohort repertoires had been generated using a single sequencing platform. HLA typing covered class I and class II loci at four-digit resolution. Typing coverage varied by locus: roughly 620-640 donors for A, B, C, DRB1 and DQB1; under 550 for DQA1; around 570 for DPA1; 450 to 480 for DPB1. Four to six DR-DQ haplotypes were handled as single units for association and clustering, since linkage in the cohort was strong. Across 300 to 400 genotyped donors of the cohort, an average of about 200,000 unique TCR beta nucleotide sequences per donor were sequenced, and roughly a sixth of those sequences were non-productive. Overall study outcomes, separate from this receptor: Compared with equally common non-associated chains, HLA-associated TCR beta chains in a later analysis were more clonally expanded and had lower generation probabilities. In a later analysis, most CMV-associated TCR beta chains were found to appear HLA-restricted, with HLA associations seemingly driven largely by CMV exposure. Sequencing depth was assumed to be roughly uniform across donors in the presence/absence analyses, though that assumption may not hold. Correlated functional status among segregating V segments might be attributable to linkage disequilibrium, but an unknown experimental factor could not be ruled out. A cluster of highly shared sequence variants was judged likely to be a technical artifact of the sequencing pipeline. In vitro tests confirmed that three of the cytomegalovirus-associated TCR beta chains recognize cytomegalovirus antigens. In a later genetic analysis, fewer N-insertions in productive TCRs were reported among donors in an Asian-associated ancestry cluster than the roughly 700-donor mean. An association between a missense DCLRE1C variant and V-gene and J-gene trimming of TCR beta chains was found in a later genetic analysis and replicated in an independent cohort. Across donors, most TCR sequences were observed very rarely, whereas some public TCRs were present in many individuals. Because the 87-base-pair reads could not distinguish some IMGT-functional V segments, including TRBV6-2 and TRBV6-3, those segments were excluded. The authors suggested that the approach could potentially be generalized to other disease states and immunological phenotypes. In this cohort, only TCR beta chains were sequenced, and detectable features were limited by the absence of alpha or paired-chain data. At a false discovery rate of 0.05, a later analysis linked some 18,000 TCR beta sequences to specific HLA alleles. A total of 150 or so TCR beta chains were listed by the study as associated with cytomegalovirus. An earlier analysis of several hundred of the donors showed that most TCR beta V segments appeared in productive rearrangements either about 90% or about 30% of the time, which broadly matched IMGT annotations. Because HLA typing was unavailable for some donors at each locus, only the typed subset was used in association tests. A later analysis found that TCR association rates varied across HLA loci, with DRB1 alleles showing the most associated TCRs and HLA-C alleles the fewest. According to a later analysis, parvovirus B19, influenza, CMV and Epstein-Barr virus appeared linked to several top co-occurrence clusters. For the cohort, immune exposure information was limited to CMV serostatus. In both the original and validation cohorts, the classifier was reported to diagnose cytomegalovirus status with high specificity and sensitivity. A further reported finding was that TCR beta sequences accurately predicted the HLA-A and HLA-B alleles for most subjects in the first cohort. Because counts were too low, more than 15 rarely observed V segments, including chromosome 9 orphons, were left out of the earlier analysis of a few hundred of the donors. When HLA alleles, especially DR and DQ, strongly co-occurred, attributing TCR associations to individual alleles was difficult.

The cohort consisted of fewer than 700 healthy bone marrow donors. At the time of sampling, all cohort members were nominally healthy, though unrecorded immune exposures were likely present. The donor tested CMV seronegative and was one of the 352 seronegative cohort members. A peripheral blood sample was collected from each donor, and TCR beta sequencing was performed on peripheral blood mononuclear cells. The Qiagen DNeasy Blood Extraction Kit was used to extract genomic DNA from the blood cell samples. The library was prepared using the immunoSEQ multiplex PCR assay. The multiplex PCR relied on a mix of 60 forward primers for TCR Vbeta segments and 13 reverse primers for TCR Jbeta segments. Amplification of the CDR3 region of rearranged TCR beta genes was performed with a multiplex PCR assay on genomic DNA. Amplified TCR beta libraries were sequenced as 87-base-pair reads on the Illumina HiSeq System. In the authors' own workflow: A later analysis tallied about 77 million unique TCR beta chains across the 666 repertoires, and 10 million to 11 million of those chains were shared by two or more donors. A nearest-neighbor algorithm error-corrected the raw reads and collapsed the reads into unique sequences, merging closely related sequences to remove PCR and sequencing errors. V, D and J gene segments were assigned by aligning CDR3 sequences to IMGT reference sequences. For a sequence to be retained, a match of at least six nucleotides was required to both a V gene segment and a J gene segment. Rearrangements were called productive when the CDR3 lacked stop codons and stayed in frame with V and J; all others were non-productive. CDR3 was defined by IMGT convention, running from the second conserved V-encoded cysteine to the conserved J-encoded phenylalanine. In an earlier analysis of roughly 580 of the donors, sequences lacking an unambiguous match to a single V gene segment were excluded. In an earlier analysis of 587 of the donors, V segments were called functional above 56.7% productive rearrangements and were called segregating when the between-donor standard deviation exceeded 5%. A statistical classification framework was built for diagnosing cytomegalovirus status from the catalog of TCR beta chain sequences. In a later analysis, TCR nucleotide sequences were compared against IMGT/GENE-DB human TR gene sequences so that V and J genes could be assigned. The TCRdist pipeline was used in a later analysis to assign CDR3 sequences and most-parsimonious VDJ recombination scenarios. A later analysis defined each TCR beta chain by its CDR3 amino acid sequence plus V-gene family, and excluded reads lacking a unique V-gene family. In a later analysis, approximately 640 highly shared, low-generation-probability nucleotide sequences were removed to address suspected cross-contamination and a sequencing artifact. In a later analysis, a clonal expansion index for each public chain was calculated from normalized within-repertoire ranks of inferred template counts. In a later analysis, generation probabilities were computed using a VDJ recombination model fitted to out-of-frame rearrangements, and the results were checked against IGoR. A later analysis scored TCR-TCR, TCR-HLA and TCR-CMV co-occurrence with hypergeometric tests, applying a repertoire-size bias correction to TCR pairs. False discovery rates were estimated in a later analysis by permuting HLA or CMV assignments 20 times. In a later analysis, co-occurring TCRs were grouped with DBSCAN, and TCRdist sequence similarity was added when clustering was performed within HLA-allele-positive subsets. Repertoires with fewer than 30,000 or more than 120,000 public chains were left out of co-occurrence clustering, as were four to six repertoires with anomalous nucleotide sharing. In its TCRdb copy, this immuneACCESS table keeps in-frame sequences only and misses some clones. Where compared with another copy, unresolved V genes explain less than half of these, and the others have no known cause. V, J and clone size reflect that table, while D and trimming were determined from the DNA. Recorded for this sample are some 190,000 clones; around 78% of them occurred a single time. The biggest ten clones account for around 1.5% of the sample.

Regarding this clone: No antigen is known for it. Base qualities are missing; no much larger clone stands one base away.

V gives up 1 base and J gives up 4 bases, and the segment between their germline ends measures 10 bases. According to the germline V gene, CDR1 reads KGHSH and CDR2 reads LQKENI. Inclusive of the bounding cysteine and phenylalanine, the CDR3 is 15 residues long. The entry retains the CDR3 DNA only, 45 bases that are in frame from base 1. Sequencing was performed on PBMCs. The chain is encoded by TRBV18 joined to TRBJ1-4, and TRBD1 may be the D gene, going by 5 matching bases. The TCR originated in a man between 18 and 29 years old in good health and CMV-seronegative. The CDR3 protein: CASSPRDSLNEKLFF. The nucleotide sequence reads TGTGCCAGCTCACCACGGGACTCTCTTAATGAAAAACTGTTTTTT.